One TCR beta chain is described in this entry. The CDR3 runs to 15 residues. Between the trimmed V and J ends, which lost 3 bases and 8 bases, there was a span of 17 bases. Per the germline V gene, CDR1 is KGHDR and CDR2 is SFDVKD. The sample originates from a study of T cell responses to AZD1222 COVID-19 vaccine. Clones were read by immunoSEQ multiplex PCR, and TCRdb kept only the in-frame ones, dropping some. The profile shows roughly 79,000 clones, around 92% of them singletons. Source: peripheral blood, taken on day 0 of MenACWY control vaccination. This chain connects TRBV24-1 to TRBJ2-3; D may correspond to TRBD1 or TRBD2 (5 bases each). This clonotype was obtained from an adult in good health. The CDR3 DNA is TGTGCCACCAGTGATCCGCGAGGGGAATGGAGTACGCAGTATTTT. Its protein product is CATSDPRGEWSTQYF.